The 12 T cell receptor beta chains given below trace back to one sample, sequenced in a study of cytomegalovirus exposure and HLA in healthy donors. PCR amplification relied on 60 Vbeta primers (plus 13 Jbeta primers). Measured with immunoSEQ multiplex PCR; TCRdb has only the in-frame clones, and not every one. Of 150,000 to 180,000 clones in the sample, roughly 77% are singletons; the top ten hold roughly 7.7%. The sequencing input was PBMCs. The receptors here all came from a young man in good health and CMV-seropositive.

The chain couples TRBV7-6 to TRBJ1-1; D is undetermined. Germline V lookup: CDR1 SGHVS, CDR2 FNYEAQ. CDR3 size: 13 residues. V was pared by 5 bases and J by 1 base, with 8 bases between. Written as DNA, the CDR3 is TGTGCCAGCAGCGTCGGAGAGAACACTGAAGCTTTCTTT. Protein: CASSVGENTEAFF.

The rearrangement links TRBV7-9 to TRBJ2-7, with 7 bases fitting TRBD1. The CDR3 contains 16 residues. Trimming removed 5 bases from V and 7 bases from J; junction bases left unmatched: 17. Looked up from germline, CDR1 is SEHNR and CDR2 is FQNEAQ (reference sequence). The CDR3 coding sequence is TGTGCCAGCAGCCCCCCACGGTGGGCAGGGGGTCAAGAGCAGTACTTC. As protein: CASSPPRWAGGQEQYF.

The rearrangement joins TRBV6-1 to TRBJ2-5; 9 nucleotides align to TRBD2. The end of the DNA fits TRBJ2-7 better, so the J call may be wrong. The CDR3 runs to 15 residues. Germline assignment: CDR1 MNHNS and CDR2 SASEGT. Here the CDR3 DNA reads TGTGCCAGCAGTGAAACGGCTAGCGGGGTTTACGAGCAGTACTTC. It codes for CASSETASGVYEQYF.

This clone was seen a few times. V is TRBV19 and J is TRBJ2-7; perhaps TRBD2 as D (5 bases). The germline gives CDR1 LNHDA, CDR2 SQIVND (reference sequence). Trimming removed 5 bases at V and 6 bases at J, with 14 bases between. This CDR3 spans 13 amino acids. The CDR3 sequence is CASSVGVWVEQYF. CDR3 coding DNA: TGTGCCAGTAGTGTCGGGGTCTGGGTCGAGCAGTACTTC.

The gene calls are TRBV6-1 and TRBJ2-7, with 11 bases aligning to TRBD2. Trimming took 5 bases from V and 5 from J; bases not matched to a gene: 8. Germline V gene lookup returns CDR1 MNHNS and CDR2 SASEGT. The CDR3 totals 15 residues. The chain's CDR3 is CASSKIAGGPHEQYF. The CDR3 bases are TGTGCCAGCAGTAAAATAGCGGGAGGGCCCCACGAGCAGTACTTC.

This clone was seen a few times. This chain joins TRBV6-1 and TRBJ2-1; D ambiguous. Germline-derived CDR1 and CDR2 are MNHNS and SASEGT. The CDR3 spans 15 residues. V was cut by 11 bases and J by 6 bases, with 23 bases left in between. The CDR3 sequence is CASYAGEVSSNEQFF. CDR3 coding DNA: TGTGCCTCCTATGCTGGAGAAGTCTCGTCCAATGAGCAGTTCTTC.

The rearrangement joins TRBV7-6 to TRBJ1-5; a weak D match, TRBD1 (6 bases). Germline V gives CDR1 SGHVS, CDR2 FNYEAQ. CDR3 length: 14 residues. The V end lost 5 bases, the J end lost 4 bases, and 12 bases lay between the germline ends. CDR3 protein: CASSLLGQNQPQHF. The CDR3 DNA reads TGTGCCAGCAGCCTCCTGGGACAAAATCAGCCCCAGCATTTT.

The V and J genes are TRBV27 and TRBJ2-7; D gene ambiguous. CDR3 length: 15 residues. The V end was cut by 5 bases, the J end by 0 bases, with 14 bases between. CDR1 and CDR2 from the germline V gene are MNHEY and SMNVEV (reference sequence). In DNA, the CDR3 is TGTGCCAGCAGTCCTGGGCCCTTCAGCTCCTACGAGCAGTACTTC. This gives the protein CASSPGPFSSYEQYF.

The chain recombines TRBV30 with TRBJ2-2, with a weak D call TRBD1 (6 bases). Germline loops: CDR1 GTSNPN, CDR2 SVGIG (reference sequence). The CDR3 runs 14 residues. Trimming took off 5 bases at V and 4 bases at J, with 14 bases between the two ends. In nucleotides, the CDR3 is TGTGCCTGGGATCAGGACAGCCCCACCGGGGAGCTGTTTTTT. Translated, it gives CAWDQDSPTGELFF.

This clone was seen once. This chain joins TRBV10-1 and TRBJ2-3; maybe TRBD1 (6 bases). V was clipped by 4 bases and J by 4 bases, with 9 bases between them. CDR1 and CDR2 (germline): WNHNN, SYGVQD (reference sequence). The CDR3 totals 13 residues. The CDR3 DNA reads TGCGCCAGCAGTGGACAGGAGGCAGATACGCAGTATTTT. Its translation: CASSGQEADTQYF.

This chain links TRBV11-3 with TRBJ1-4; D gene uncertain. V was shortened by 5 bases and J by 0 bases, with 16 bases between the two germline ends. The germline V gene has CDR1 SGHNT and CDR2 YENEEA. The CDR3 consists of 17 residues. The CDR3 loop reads CASSPRWGGTTNEKLFF. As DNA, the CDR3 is TGTGCCAGCAGCCCTCGTTGGGGAGGAACAACTAATGAAAAACTGTTTTTT. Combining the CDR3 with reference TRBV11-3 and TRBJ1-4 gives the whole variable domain EAGVVQSPRYKIIEKKQPVAFWCNPISGHNTLYWYLQNLGQGPELLIRYENEEAVDDSQLPKDRFSAERLKGVDSTLKIQPAELGDSAVYLCASSPRWGGTTNEKLFFGSGTQLSVL.

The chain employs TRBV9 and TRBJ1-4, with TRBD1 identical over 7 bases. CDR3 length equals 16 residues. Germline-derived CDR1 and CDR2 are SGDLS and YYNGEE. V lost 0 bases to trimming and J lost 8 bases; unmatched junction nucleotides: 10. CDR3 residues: CASSVAQGDFGEKLFF. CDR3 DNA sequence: TGTGCCAGCAGCGTAGCCCAGGGGGATTTCGGCGAAAAACTGTTTTTT.